This TCR beta chain was observed in a study of shared clonotypes between healthy human individuals. The method was immunoSEQ multiplex PCR; TCRdb's version includes in-frame clones alone and lacks a portion of them. The sample comprises about 1,800,000 clones, about 95% of which are singletons, and approximately 1.2% rests with the top ten. Terminally differentiated effector memory CD45RA+ cells were excluded from the naive CD8 cells, which were CD45RO-negative and positively selected for CCR7. The receptor's source is a young man in good health. What was sequenced was naive CD8+ T cells sorted from blood.

The CDR3 here is CASSPTLGYGYTF. CDR3 coding DNA: TGTGCCAGCAGCCCTACCCTGGGCTATGGCTACACCTTC. V and J are TRBV14 and TRBJ1-2; unclear D gene. The CDR3 extends over 13 amino acids. Germline lookup yields CDR1 SGHDN and CDR2 FVKESK. V gave up 4 bases and J gave up 4 bases, with 10 bases separating them.